These 7 T cell receptor beta chains were all obtained from the same sample, sequenced in a study of beta chain features in type 1 diabetes. The sequenced template was cDNA made from the entire isolated RNA. Assay used: immunoSEQ multiplex PCR; TCRdb lists only in-frame clones, some missing. The sample shows 350,000 to 450,000 clones, about 15% of them seen only once. Sample: naive CD4+ T cells from blood. These receptors originate from a woman aged 18 to 35 in good health.

This clone has a handful of counts. V usage is TRBV18 and J usage is TRBJ2-7; 11 bases agree with TRBD2. CDR1 and CDR2 (germline): KGHSH, LQKENI. This CDR3 comprises 21 residues. The V gene end was trimmed by 3 bases and the J gene end by 0 bases; junction bases not matched to a gene: 19. CDR3 coding DNA: TGTGCCAGCTCACCTTACCAACCCGTGGGGACTAGCGGAAAATCCTCCTACGAGCAGTACTTC. It codes for CASSPYQPVGTSGKSSYEQYF.

This clone has just a few counts. Here the CDR3 DNA reads TGTGCCAGCAGCGCCTCGGGACTAGCGGGCGATGAGCAGTTCTTC. Its protein product is CASSASGLAGDEQFF. The V call is TRBV28, the J call TRBJ2-1, with TRBD2 identical over 12 bases. Losses at the gene ends were 6 bases for V and 8 bases for J; bases not matched to a gene: 8. CDR3 length: 15 amino acids. CDR1 is MDHEN, CDR2 SYDVKM, per germline. The full variable domain, its missing parts supplied by reference TRBV28 and TRBJ2-1, is DVKVTQSSRYLVKRTGEKVFLECVQDMDHENMFWYRQDPGLGLRLIYFSYDVKMKEKGDIPEGYSVSREKKERFSLILESASTNQTSMYLCASSASGLAGDEQFFGPGTRLTVL.

This clone was recorded a few times. The chain links TRBV30 to TRBJ1-4; a weak D match, TRBD1 (5 bases). The CDR3 has 14 residues. Germline V gene lookup returns CDR1 GTSNPN and CDR2 SVGIG (reference sequence). V was clipped by 0 bases and J by 12 bases, with 17 bases between them. The CDR3 sequence: CAWSVGRAPLELFF. DNA of the CDR3: TGTGCCTGGAGTGTCGGCAGGGCCCCGTTGGAACTGTTTTTT.

This clone was seen only a few times. This rearrangement joins TRBV29-1 to TRBJ2-1, with 9 bases lining up with TRBD1. CDR1 is SQVTM, CDR2 ANQGSEA, per germline. The CDR3 has 13 amino acids. V was clipped by 6 bases and J by 14 bases; unmatched bases: 14. The CDR3 DNA reads as TGCAGCGTCGCGGGACAGGGCCCCCGATCCGAGTTCTTC. Its translation: CSVAGQGPRSEFF.

The rearrangement uses TRBV7-2 and TRBJ1-4; weak D call: TRBD1 (5 bases). The CDR3 covers 14 residues. V lost 1 base, J lost 4 bases, and 7 bases lay in between. In germline, CDR1 is SGHTA, CDR2 FQGNSA. CDR3 residues: CASSLGQLNEKLFF. The CDR3 DNA reads as TGTGCCAGCAGCTTAGGACAGCTTAATGAAAAACTGTTTTTT.

This chain joins TRBV29-1 and TRBJ1-3, with D unresolved. The CDR3 extends over 11 amino acids. V was cut by 4 bases and J by 4 bases, with 5 bases left in between. Germline loops: CDR1 SQVTM, CDR2 ANQGSEA. CDR3 sequence: CSVGSGNTIYF. CDR3 DNA sequence: TGCAGCGTTGGGAGCGGAAACACCATATATTTT.

This clone occurred a few times. The rearrangement joins TRBV9 to TRBJ2-2, with TRBD1 matching over 9 bases. After removal of 6 bases from V and 0 bases from J, the junction contained 9 bases not matched to a gene. The CDR3 is made up of 17 amino acids. Per germline, CDR1 SGDLS and CDR2 YYNGEE. The CDR3 is CASTPTGGFANTGELFF. Written as DNA, the CDR3 is TGTGCCAGCACGCCGACAGGGGGGTTCGCGAACACCGGGGAGCTGTTTTTT.